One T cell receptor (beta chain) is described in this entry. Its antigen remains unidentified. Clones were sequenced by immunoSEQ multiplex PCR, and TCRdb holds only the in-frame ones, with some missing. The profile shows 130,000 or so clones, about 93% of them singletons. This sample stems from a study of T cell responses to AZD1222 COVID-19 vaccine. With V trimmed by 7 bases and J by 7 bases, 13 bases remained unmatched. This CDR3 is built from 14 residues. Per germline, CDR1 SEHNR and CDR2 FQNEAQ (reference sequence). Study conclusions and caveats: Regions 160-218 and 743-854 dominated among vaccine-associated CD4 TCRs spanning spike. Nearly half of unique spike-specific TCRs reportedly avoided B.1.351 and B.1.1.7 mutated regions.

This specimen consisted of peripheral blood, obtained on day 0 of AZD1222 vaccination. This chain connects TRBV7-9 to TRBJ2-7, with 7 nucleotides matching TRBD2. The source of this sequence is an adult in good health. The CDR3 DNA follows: TGTGCCAGCATCCCAGGACTAGATCGGGGGGAGCAGTACTTC. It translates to CASIPGLDRGEQYF.